The present T cell receptor (beta chain) was sequenced within a study of blood T cell repertoires in COVID-19. Study in general: Acute and convalescent COVID-19 samples came from the United States, Italy and Spain.

The data were produced by immunoSEQ multiplex PCR, yet TCRdb's version contains in-frame clones alone and is incomplete. The top ten hold about 10% of the sample, which has over 120,000 clones, roughly 84% seen once. CDR3 length: 14 residues. Germline loops: CDR1 LNHDA, CDR2 SQIVND (reference sequence). With 5 bases clipped from V and 5 bases from J, the junction kept 3 bases outside the gene matches. The chain employs TRBV19 and TRBJ1-6, with TRBD1 matching 7 bases. Sequenced sample: peripheral blood. The clonotype originates from a man in his 60s with active or convalescent COVID-19. CDR3 nucleotide sequence: TGTGCCAGTAGTTTCGGACAGGATAATTCACCCCTCCACTTT. This sequence encodes CASSFGQDNSPLHF.